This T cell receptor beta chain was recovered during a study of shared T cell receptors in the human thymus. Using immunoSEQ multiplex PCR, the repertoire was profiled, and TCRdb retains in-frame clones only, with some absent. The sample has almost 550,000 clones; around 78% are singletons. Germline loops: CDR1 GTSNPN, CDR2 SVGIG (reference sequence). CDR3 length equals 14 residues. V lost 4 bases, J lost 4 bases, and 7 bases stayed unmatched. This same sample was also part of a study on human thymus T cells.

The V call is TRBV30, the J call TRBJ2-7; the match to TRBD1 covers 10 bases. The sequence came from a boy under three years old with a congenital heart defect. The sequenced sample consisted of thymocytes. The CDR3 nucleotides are TGTGCCTGGACCTGCCGGGACAGGGGTTACGAGCAGTACTTC. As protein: CAWTCRDRGYEQYF.